This T cell receptor (beta chain) was documented in a study of human CD4 T cells and Enterobacteriaceae (dated by TCRdb to 2020 to 2021). The ex vivo total memory CD4+ samples were sequenced at deep level, which gave a detection sensitivity of one cell in 200,000. Genomic DNA was extracted from cell pellets with the QIAamp DNA Micro Kit, and its quantity and purity were checked by spectrophotometry. The immunoSEQ multiplex PCR assay was used to amplify TCR Vbeta CDR3 regions. Sequencing of amplicons was performed on the Illumina HiSeq platform. The retrieved sequences were 87 nucleotides in length and included the CDR3 region. On the study's bioinformatics: A clonotype was defined as a unique productive TCR Vbeta nucleotide sequence, quantified by productive template frequency from ImmunoSEQ Analyzer V3.0. Expanded clonotypes were defined using a threshold set at the top 5th percentile of each repertoire ranked by frequency. Repertoire overlap was calculated as Chao-Jaccard with the R package fossil and was visualized by nonmetric multidimensional scaling with the R package MASS. Drawn from immuneACCESS, this table holds only the in-frame rearrangements with V and J called that TCRdb kept. Clones are partly lost; checked studies trace under half to an unresolved V gene and leave the rest unexplained. The DNA gave D and trimming, while V, J and clone size come from that table. The sample table shows some 26,000 clones, and roughly 80% are seen once. The ten largest make up around 1% of the sample.

Memory CD4+ T cells, defined as all CD4+ cells except CD45RA+CCR7+CD95- naive cells, were FACS-sorted on a FACSAria III to over 95% purity. Blood from healthy donors came from blood donation centers in Switzerland. Total CD4+ T cells and monocytes were enriched by positive selection with CD4 and CD14 magnetic microbeads. CD8+, CD14+, CD16+, CD56+, CD19+ and CD25-bright cells were excluded prior to sorting. In a couple of blood donors, total memory CD4+ T cells were sequenced directly ex vivo to assess in vivo expansion of bacteria-reactive clonotypes. Peripheral blood mononuclear cells were isolated from donor blood using Ficoll-Paque Plus. The research as a whole found: The reactivity of ex vivo clonotypes was inferred solely by matching the nucleotide sequences of those clonotypes to CFSE-low cultures from the same donors. In ex vivo samples, clonotypes with broad cross-reactivity seemed more expanded than specific clonotypes, as 11 of 19 and about 60% of the roughly 34 fell within the top 5%.

With regard to this clone: Its antigen has not been determined. Base qualities were left out, and no much larger clone turns up one base away.

Counted from cysteine to phenylalanine, this CDR3 has 14 amino acids. The only DNA kept is the CDR3, 42 bases in frame from the first base. From the germline V gene, CDR1 is SQVTM and CDR2 is ANQGSEA. For this chain, trimming is 6 bases at the V end and 6 bases at the J end, and the number of junction bases without a gene match is 9. This clonotype originated in a human donor in good health. The sample was memory CD4+ T cells from blood. What the cell subset or site label conveys for this sample: total memory CD4 T cells sorted directly ex vivo, unstimulated. The sequence is built from TRBV29-1 and TRBJ1-5; TRBD1 matches 9 bases in the middle. The CDR3 protein is CSVRQGVQGQPQHF. The bases read TGCAGCGTCAGACAGGGGGTACAGGGTCAGCCCCAGCATTTT.